This T cell receptor (beta chain) was identified in a study of T-cell memory formation after mild COVID-19. Across the study: Clustering of TCRs was largely donor specific.

TCRdb re-called the 5' RACE reads through MiXCR, storing one row per CDR3 protein. This table holds 50,000 to 70,000 distinct CDR3 sequences, approximately 12% found once. V gave up 4 bases and J gave up 5 bases, with 24 bases separating them. CDR1 and CDR2 (germline): SGHVS, FQNEAQ. This CDR3 has 17 residues. The sample was PBMCs or a T cell subset sorted from them (not recorded which). V is TRBV7-8 and J is TRBJ2-7; TRBD2 is a possible D gene (6 bases). The receptor's source is a man aged 18 to 35 who had mild COVID-19 (a few samples of this study predate the infection). Cell type and time point are not known. CDR3 residues: CASSSLERAGRLDEQYF. The CDR3 coding sequence is TGTGCCAGCAGCTCCCTTGAGCGGGCAGGCCGCCTGGACGAGCAGTACTTC.